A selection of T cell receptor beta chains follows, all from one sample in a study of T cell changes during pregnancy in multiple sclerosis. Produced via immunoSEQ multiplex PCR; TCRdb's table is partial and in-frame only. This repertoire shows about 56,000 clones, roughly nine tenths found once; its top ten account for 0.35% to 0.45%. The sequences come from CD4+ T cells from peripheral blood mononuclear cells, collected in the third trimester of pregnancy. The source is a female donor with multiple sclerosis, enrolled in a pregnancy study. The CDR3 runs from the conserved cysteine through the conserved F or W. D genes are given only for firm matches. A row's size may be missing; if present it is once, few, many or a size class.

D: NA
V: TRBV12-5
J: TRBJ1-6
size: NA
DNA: TGTGCTAGTGGTTTGGTATTCGATTCACCCCTCCACTTT
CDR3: CASGLVFDSPLHF

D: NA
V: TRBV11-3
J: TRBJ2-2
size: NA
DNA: TGTGCCAGCAGCTTAGATCAATCAGGGCGGACCGGGGAGCTGTTTTTT
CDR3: CASSLDQSGRTGELFF

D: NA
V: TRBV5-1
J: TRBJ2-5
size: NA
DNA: TGCGCCAGCAGGGTTACGGGGGAGCAACAAGAGACCCAGTACTTC
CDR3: CASRVTGEQQETQYF

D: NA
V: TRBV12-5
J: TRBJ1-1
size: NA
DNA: TGTGCTAGTGCCACTTCGCAATTAGTCACTGAAGCTTTCTTT
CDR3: CASATSQLVTEAFF

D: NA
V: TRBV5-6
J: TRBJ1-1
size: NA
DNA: TGTGCCAGCAGCTTGGTCGCGGCGGGGACTGAAGCTTTCTTT
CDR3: CASSLVAAGTEAFF

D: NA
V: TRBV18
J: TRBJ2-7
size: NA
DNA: TGTGCCAGCCAACCGTTCGAACAGACCTACGAGCAGTACTTC
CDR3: CASQPFEQTYEQYF

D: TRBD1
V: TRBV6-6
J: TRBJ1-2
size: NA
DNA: TGTGCCAGCAGTACAACAGGGGAGGCTGGGGATGGGGGCTACACCTTC
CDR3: CASSTTGEAGDGGYTF

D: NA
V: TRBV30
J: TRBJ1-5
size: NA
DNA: TGTGCCTGGAGTAAGGACAGTAGCAATCAGCCCCAGCATTTT
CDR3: CAWSKDSSNQPQHF

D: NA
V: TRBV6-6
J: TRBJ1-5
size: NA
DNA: TGTGCCAGCAGGGATGTGTGGGGGAGGGTAAATCAGCCCCAGCATTTT
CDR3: CASRDVWGRVNQPQHF

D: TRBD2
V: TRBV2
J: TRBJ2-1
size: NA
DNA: TGTGCCAGCAGCTCCTTAACTAGCGGGAGTGCGGCTGAGCAGTTCTTC
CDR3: CASSSLTSGSAAEQFF

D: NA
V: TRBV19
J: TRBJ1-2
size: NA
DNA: TGTGCCAGTACCATTAACCCCCACAGGTTTCTGGATGGCTACACCTTC
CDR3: CASTINPHRFLDGYTF

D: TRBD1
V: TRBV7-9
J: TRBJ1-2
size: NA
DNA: TGTGCCAGCAGCCTAAGGACAGGGGACTATGGCTACACCTTC
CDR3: CASSLRTGDYGYTF

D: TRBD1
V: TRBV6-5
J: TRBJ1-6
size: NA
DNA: TGTGCCAGCAGTCCGCGAGGGACAGGGGTTTCACCCCTCCACTTT
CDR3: CASSPRGTGVSPLHF

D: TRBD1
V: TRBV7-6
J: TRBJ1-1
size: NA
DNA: TGTGCCAGCAGCAGGGGACAGGGGGCTCGTGGCACTGAAGCTTTCTTT
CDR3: CASSRGQGARGTEAFF

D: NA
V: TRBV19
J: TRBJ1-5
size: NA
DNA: TGTGCCAGTGGCGCGGGTCAGCCCCAGCATTTT
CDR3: CASGAGQPQHF

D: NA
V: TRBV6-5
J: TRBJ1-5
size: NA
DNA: TGTGCCAGCTGCGGGACCGCTTATAGCAATCAGCCCCAGCATTTT
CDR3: CASCGTAYSNQPQHF

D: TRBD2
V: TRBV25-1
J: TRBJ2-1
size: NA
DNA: TGTGCCAGCGGCCTAAGCGGGGGGAACAATGAGCAGTTCTTC
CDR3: CASGLSGGNNEQFF

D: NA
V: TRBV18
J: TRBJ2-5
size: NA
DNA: TGTGCCAGCTCACCGTGGGACTCCCAAGAGACCCAGTACTTC
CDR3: CASSPWDSQETQYF

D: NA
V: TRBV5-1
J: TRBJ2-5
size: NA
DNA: TGCGCCAGCAGTCCATTGGCGGGTAGTTTGGTCCAAGAGACCCAGTACTTC
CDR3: CASSPLAGSLVQETQYF

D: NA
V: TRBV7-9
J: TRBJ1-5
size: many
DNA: TGTGCCAGCAGCCCTTGGGGGCTAAGCAATCAGCCCCAGCATTTT
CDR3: CASSPWGLSNQPQHF

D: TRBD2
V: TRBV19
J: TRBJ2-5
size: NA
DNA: TGTGCCAGTAGTATAAGAGCGGGAAGCCAAGAGACCCAGTACTTC
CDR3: CASSIRAGSQETQYF

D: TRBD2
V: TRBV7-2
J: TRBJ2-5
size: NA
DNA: TGTGCCAGCAGCTTAGGGGGACTAGCGGGAGGAGAGACCCAGTACTTC
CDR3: CASSLGGLAGGETQYF

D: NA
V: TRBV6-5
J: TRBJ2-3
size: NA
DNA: TGTGCCAGCAGCCCGACAGGGGACTACACAGATACGCAGTATTTT
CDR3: CASSPTGDYTDTQYF

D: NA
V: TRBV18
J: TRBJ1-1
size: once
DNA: TGTGCCAGCTCACCTGACAGCTTGAACACTGAAGCTTTCTTT
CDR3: CASSPDSLNTEAFF

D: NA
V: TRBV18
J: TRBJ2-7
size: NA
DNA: TGTGCCAGCTCACCCAATGGAGGGCACGAGCAGTACTTC
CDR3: CASSPNGGHEQYF

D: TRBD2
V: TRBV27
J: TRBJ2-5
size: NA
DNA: TGTGCCAGCAGCCTAGCGGGGGACCAAGAGACCCAGTACTTC
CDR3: CASSLAGDQETQYF

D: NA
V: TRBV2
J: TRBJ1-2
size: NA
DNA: TGTGCCAGCAGAGAGGGCGGGCCAGGCTACACCTTC
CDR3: CASREGGPGYTF

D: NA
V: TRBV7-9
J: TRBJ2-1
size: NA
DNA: TGTGCCAACGTTGCCAAGGAGACCTCCTACAATGAGCAGTTCTTC
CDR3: CANVAKETSYNEQFF

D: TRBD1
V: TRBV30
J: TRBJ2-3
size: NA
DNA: TGTGCCTGGAGTCGGGACAGAACAGATACGCAGTATTTT
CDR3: CAWSRDRTDTQYF

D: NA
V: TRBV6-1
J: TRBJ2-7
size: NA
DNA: TGTGCCAGCAGTGAAACAGGGACCCTCACCGAGCAGTACTTC
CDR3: CASSETGTLTEQYF

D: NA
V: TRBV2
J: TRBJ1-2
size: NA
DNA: TGTGCCAGCAGCCCCCTGGCCTCAGGCGTCTATGGCTACACCTTC
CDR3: CASSPLASGVYGYTF

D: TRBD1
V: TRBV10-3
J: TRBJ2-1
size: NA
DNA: TGTGCCATCATCGGGACAGGGGGCAGTGAGCAGTTCTTC
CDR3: CAIIGTGGSEQFF

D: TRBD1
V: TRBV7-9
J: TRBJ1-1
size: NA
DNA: TGTGCCAGCAGCTTAGCAGTCGCGTCAGGGGGCGGCACTGAAGCTTTCTTT
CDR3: CASSLAVASGGGTEAFF

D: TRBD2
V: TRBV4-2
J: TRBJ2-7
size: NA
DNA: TGTGCCAGCAGCCATCTAGGAGGTGGCGGGAGTTTCTACGAGCAGTACTTC
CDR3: CASSHLGGGGSFYEQYF

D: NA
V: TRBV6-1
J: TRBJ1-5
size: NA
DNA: TGTGCCATCCTAGCGGGTGGCAATCAGCCCCAGCATTTT
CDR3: CAILAGGNQPQHF

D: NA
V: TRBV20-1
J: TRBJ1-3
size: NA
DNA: TGCAGTGCGACTTCAGGAAACACCATATATTTT
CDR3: CSATSGNTIYF

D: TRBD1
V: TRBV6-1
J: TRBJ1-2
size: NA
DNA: TGTGCCAGCAAGCCGGGACAGGGGCCCGTCTATGGCTACACCTTC
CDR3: CASKPGQGPVYGYTF

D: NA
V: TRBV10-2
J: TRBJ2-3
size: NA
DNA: TGCGCCAGCAGTGAGTCGGGGGGACGGGAGCTTTATACGCAGTATTTT
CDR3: CASSESGGRELYTQYF

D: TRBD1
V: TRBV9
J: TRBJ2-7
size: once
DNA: TGTGCCAGCAGCGTAGCCCCAGGGGGATACTCCTACGAGCAGTACTTC
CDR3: CASSVAPGGYSYEQYF

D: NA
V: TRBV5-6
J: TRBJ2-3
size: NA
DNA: TGTGCCAGCAGCTTGGCCTTAAGCACAGATACGCAGTATTTT
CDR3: CASSLALSTDTQYF